This paragraph reports one TCR beta chain. This sample stems from a study of blood T cell repertoires in COVID-19. Overall study context: Donors in the United States, Italy and Spain gave samples during acute or convalescent COVID-19. PBMCs, B-cell-depleted T cells, or T cells provided the cDNA or gDNA that made up the material.

Germline V gene lookup returns CDR1 SGHTA and CDR2 FQGNSA. Unmatched junction bases numbered 3, after V lost 1 base and J lost 4 bases. CDR3 length: 16 amino acids. How the authors handled the data: Reference gene primer amplification yielded estimated nucleated cell counts. Measured with immunoSEQ multiplex PCR; TCRdb has only the in-frame clones, and not every one. V and J calls and clone size are copied from that table; D and trimming were computed from the DNA. This table has roughly 200,000 clones, approximately 83% appearing once. Material: peripheral blood. The chain links TRBV7-2 to TRBJ2-7; 14 bases are shared with TRBD2. This receptor was taken from a man in his 60s with acute or convalescent COVID-19. The CDR3 DNA sequence: TGTGCCAGCAGCTTAGGCGGACTAGCGGGAGGATACGAGCAGTACTTC. It specifies CASSLGGLAGGYEQYF. Full variable domain (rest looked up from reference TRBV7-2 and TRBJ2-7): GAGVSQSPSNKVTEKGKDVELRCDPISGHTALYWYRQSLGQGLEFLIYFQGNSAPDKSGLPSDRFSAERTGGSVSTLTIQRTQQEDSAVYLCASSLGGLAGGYEQYFGPGTRLTVT.